A selection of T cell receptor beta chains follows, all from one sample in a study of early T cells in non-severe SARS-CoV-2 infection. TCRdb redid the calling of the 5' RACE reads with MiXCR, one entry per CDR3 protein. This table has fewer than 120,000 distinct CDR3 sequences, roughly 13% appearing once. Sequences were derived from whole blood, sampled at baseline. These receptors all come from an adult who was a healthcare worker with PCR-confirmed SARS-CoV-2 infection or an uninfected control (not recorded which). CDR3s include the opening cysteine and the closing phenylalanine or tryptophan. The D gene is left open where the match is weak. Expanded clones are given a class, and other clones once, few, many or no size at all.

clone_size: many
d_call: -
v_call: TRBV20-1
j_call: TRBJ1-2
cdr3_nt: TGCAGTGCTAGGGAGAACAGCGGATATAACTATGGCTACACCTTC
cdr3_aa: CSARENSGYNYGYTF

clone_size: -
d_call: TRBD2
v_call: TRBV3-1
j_call: TRBJ2-3
cdr3_nt: TGTGCCAGCAGCCAAGCTGGACTAGCGGGAGTAAAGACAGATACGCAGTATTTT
cdr3_aa: CASSQAGLAGVKTDTQYF

clone_size: many
d_call: -
v_call: TRBV12-3/TRBV12-4
j_call: TRBJ2-2
cdr3_nt: TGTGCCAGCAGTTCCCCGACAGAGGACACCGGGGAGCTGTTTTTT
cdr3_aa: CASSSPTEDTGELFF

clone_size: -
d_call: TRBD2
v_call: TRBV29-1
j_call: TRBJ2-5
cdr3_nt: TGCAGCGTAAAGCGGGGGGCCCAAGAGACCCAGTACTTC
cdr3_aa: CSVKRGAQETQYF

clone_size: many
d_call: TRBD1
v_call: TRBV9
j_call: TRBJ2-7
cdr3_nt: TGTGCCAGCAGCGCCGGGACAGGATTCTCCGAGCAGTACTTC
cdr3_aa: CASSAGTGFSEQYF

clone_size: -
d_call: -
v_call: TRBV9
j_call: TRBJ2-3
cdr3_nt: TGTGCCAGCAGCCTTCAGGGCATCACAGATACGCAGTATTTT
cdr3_aa: CASSLQGITDTQYF

clone_size: few
d_call: TRBD1
v_call: TRBV6-4
j_call: TRBJ2-3
cdr3_nt: TGTGCCAGCACTCAAATGGGAGACAGGGCCCGAAGCACAGATACGCAGTATTTT
cdr3_aa: CASTQMGDRARSTDTQYF

clone_size: few
d_call: -
v_call: TRBV12-3/TRBV12-4
j_call: TRBJ2-1
cdr3_nt: TGTGCCAGCAGTCCGCAGAGACAGTACAATGAGCAGTTCTTC
cdr3_aa: CASSPQRQYNEQFF

clone_size: many
d_call: TRBD1
v_call: TRBV7-9
j_call: TRBJ1-2
cdr3_nt: TGTGCCAGCAGCGTTGGACAGGGGAATGGCTACACCTTC
cdr3_aa: CASSVGQGNGYTF

clone_size: few
d_call: -
v_call: TRBV2
j_call: TRBJ2-5
cdr3_nt: TGTGCCAGCAGTGTCTCGAAAGAGACCCAGTACTTC
cdr3_aa: CASSVSKETQYF

clone_size: many
d_call: -
v_call: TRBV4-1
j_call: TRBJ1-5
cdr3_nt: TGCGCCAGCAGCCTGCGACAGGAATCGGGCAATCAGCCCCAGCATTTT
cdr3_aa: CASSLRQESGNQPQHF